These 22 T cell receptor beta chains came from one sample sequenced in a study of Ad26.COV2.S vaccination and SARS-CoV-2 variants. Repertoires were generated with immunoSEQ multiplex PCR, while TCRdb's copy carries only in-frame clones and drops some. Among roughly 350,000 clones, approximately 86% were seen once, and the ten largest hold roughly 10%. The sample's treatment: some 20 received Ad26.COV2.S at low or high dose, single or two shots; 5 received placebo; per-sample allocation not given. The samples date from day 63 after the first vaccine or placebo injection. The material sequenced was peripheral blood, taken in a trial of Ad26.COV2.S vaccine versus placebo. Receptor source: a person aged 18-60 years who received the Ad26.COV2.S COVID-19 vaccine or a placebo.

This chain links TRBV6-5 with TRBJ2-7; D perhaps matches TRBD1 (6 bases). The CDR3 spans 14 residues. Per the germline V gene, CDR1 is MNHEY and CDR2 is SVGAGI. The V end lost 6 bases, the J end lost 3 bases, and 15 bases lay between the germline ends. The CDR3 here is CASSPQGLGYEQYF. In DNA, the CDR3 is TGTGCCAGCAGCCCACAGGGCCTGGGCTACGAGCAGTACTTC.

This chain joins TRBV15 and TRBJ1-1; D unclear. Germline CDR1 and CDR2: LNHNV and YYDKDF (reference sequence). The CDR3 totals 13 residues. Trimming stripped 1 base from V and 1 base from J, with 4 bases between. CDR3 in amino acids: CATSRGENTEAFF. The CDR3 DNA reads as TGTGCCACCAGCAGAGGGGAGAACACTGAAGCTTTCTTT.

The rearrangement joins TRBV9 to TRBJ2-5, with 13 bases identical to TRBD2. Germline-derived CDR1 and CDR2 are SGDLS and YYNGEE. Germline trimming cut 3 bases from V and 4 bases from J; bases unmatched to any gene: 0. CDR3 length: 14 residues. This CDR3 reads CASSGTSGRETQYF. The CDR3 bases are TGTGCCAGCAGCGGGACTAGCGGGAGAGAGACCCAGTACTTC. The full variable domain, its missing parts supplied by reference TRBV9 and TRBJ2-5, is DSGVTQTPKHLITATGQRVTLRCSPRSGDLSVYWYQQSLDQGLQFLIQYYNGEERAKGNILERFSAQQFPDLHSELNLSSLELGDSALYFCASSGTSGRETQYFGPGTRLLVL.

The V gene is TRBV12-5, the J gene TRBJ1-4; D gene unclear. Germline V gives CDR1 LGHNT, CDR2 FRNRAP. The CDR3 covers 13 residues. Trimming left V 5 bases short and J 5 bases short, with 9 bases between. The CDR3 DNA sequence: TGTGCTAGTGGTCTGCCCGTGAATGAAAAACTGTTTTTT. It translates to CASGLPVNEKLFF.

Comment on this clone: The identical CDR3 is also encoded by other nucleotide sequences in the sample. The V gene is TRBV7-9, the J gene TRBJ2-3; no firm D call. CDR1 is SEHNR and CDR2 is FQNEAQ in the germline V gene (reference sequence). This CDR3 is 12 amino acids long. Trimming removed 2 bases at V and 0 bases at J, with 0 bases between. The CDR3 reads CASSLSTDTQYF. The DNA of the CDR3 is TGTGCCAGCAGCTTAAGCACAGATACGCAGTATTTT.

The chain combines TRBV28 with TRBJ2-7, with 9 bases aligning to TRBD2. In germline, CDR1 is MDHEN, CDR2 SYDVKM. V shed 5 bases, J shed 5 bases, and the junction held 22 bases outside the gene matches. The CDR3 consists of 19 residues. CDR3: CASSLFVGRGLAGRDEQYF. CDR3 sequence (DNA): TGTGCCAGCAGTCTATTTGTGGGGCGCGGGCTAGCGGGAAGAGACGAGCAGTACTTC.

The CDR3 protein is CASSWAWGHSPLHF. Here the CDR3 DNA reads TGTGCCAGCAGTTGGGCGTGGGGCCATTCACCCCTCCACTTT. J is TRBJ1-6 and V is TRBV6-2 or TRBV6-3; maybe TRBD1 (5 bases). V lost 4 bases and J lost 8, with 12 bases in between. The CDR3 spans 14 residues. Per germline, CDR1 MNHEY and CDR2 SVGEGT.

The rearrangement joins TRBV12-3 or TRBV12-4 to TRBJ1-2; D not resolved. V was pared by 5 bases and J by 5 bases, with 3 bases between. This CDR3 has 10 amino acids. The CDR3 reads CASSRYGYTF. In nucleotides, the CDR3 is TGTGCCAGCAGTCGATATGGCTACACCTTC.

The CDR3 DNA is TGTGCCACCAGTGACCGGGACAGCTATGGCTACACCTTC. Residues: CATSDRDSYGYTF. The chain couples TRBV24-1 to TRBJ1-2; 7 nucleotides agree with TRBD1. Per the germline V gene, CDR1 is KGHDR and CDR2 is SFDVKD. The V segment lost 4 bases and the J segment 4 bases; nucleotides outside the gene matches: 2. The CDR3 totals 13 residues.

V is TRBV7-2 and J is TRBJ2-1, with D hard to call. The germline V and J ends were trimmed by 8 bases and 1 base, with 6 bases remaining between them. Germline V gives CDR1 SGHTA, CDR2 FQGNSA. The CDR3 spans 12 residues. The CDR3 sequence: CASAHSYNEQFF. As DNA, the CDR3 is TGTGCCAGCGCTCATTCCTACAATGAGCAGTTCTTC.

The rearrangement links TRBV9 to TRBJ2-3, with 8 bases identical to TRBD2. Germline V CDR1 and CDR2: SGDLS, YYNGEE. This CDR3 has 16 amino acids. Trimming at V came to 3 bases and at J to 0 bases, leaving 6 bases not matched to a gene. CDR3 residues: CASSEPGGASTDTQYF. The CDR3 region has the DNA TGTGCCAGCAGCGAACCCGGGGGGGCTAGCACAGATACGCAGTATTTT.

The J gene is TRBJ1-6, the V gene TRBV4-1; D is unclear. CDR1 and CDR2 (germline): MGHRA, YSYEKL. The CDR3 loop spans 16 amino acids. V was trimmed by 3 bases and J by 2 bases, leaving 11 bases between them. For the CDR3, the DNA is TGCGCCAGCAGCCAGATTCCCCAGACCTATAATTCACCCCTCCACTTT. It translates to CASSQIPQTYNSPLHF.

Notes on this clone: Other DNA sequences in the same sample also yield this CDR3. This rearrangement joins TRBV24-1 to TRBJ2-7; D gene uncertain. The CDR3 spans 11 residues. V lost 2 bases to trimming and J lost 2 bases, with 0 bases between them. CDR1 is KGHDR, CDR2 SFDVKD, per germline. The DNA of the CDR3 is TGTGCCACCAGTGATTCCTACGAGCAGTACTTC. This translates into CATSDSYEQYF.

The chain uses TRBV24-1 and TRBJ2-3, with TRBD2 identical over 9 bases. CDR3 length: 15 amino acids. Trimming cost V 6 bases and J 0 bases; bases outside gene matches: 3. Germline V CDR1 and CDR2: KGHDR, SFDVKD. The CDR3 DNA is TGTGCCACCAGTAGAGCGGGGGGAAGCACAGATACGCAGTATTTT. Protein: CATSRAGGSTDTQYF.

On this clone itself: In the same sample, other DNA sequences code for this CDR3. The chain recombines TRBV5-1 with TRBJ1-1; D gene ambiguous. The CDR3 is 14 amino acids. Trimming took 3 bases from V and 0 from J, leaving 9 bases between them. CDR1 is SGHRS and CDR2 is YFSETQ in the germline V gene. The CDR3 reads CASSSTAMNTEAFF. The CDR3 DNA reads TGCGCCAGCAGCTCAACAGCTATGAACACTGAAGCTTTCTTT. Full variable domain (rest looked up from reference TRBV5-1 and TRBJ1-1): KAGVTQTPRYLIKTRGQQVTLSCSPISGHRSVSWYQQTPGQGLQFLFEYFSETQRNKGNFPGRFSGRQFSNSRSEMNVSTLELGDSALYLCASSSTAMNTEAFFGQGTRLTVV.

This clone was observed a handful of times. The gene calls are TRBV4-2 and TRBJ1-5; 7 bases are shared with TRBD1. V shed 1 base, J shed 9 bases, and the junction held 9 bases outside the gene matches. Per the germline V gene, CDR1 is LGHNA and CDR2 is YNFKEQ. CDR3 length: 15 amino acids. The CDR3 bases are TGTGCCAGCAGCCAAGCGGACAGGACCCTCGGGCCCCAGCATTTT. Encoded protein: CASSQADRTLGPQHF.

V is TRBV12-3 or TRBV12-4 and J is TRBJ2-1; the D is unclear. The length of the CDR3 is 13 residues. With 6 bases removed from V and 1 base from J, the gap between germline ends came to 7 bases. This CDR3 is CASSYPSYNEQFF. DNA of the CDR3: TGTGCCAGCAGCTACCCTTCCTACAATGAGCAGTTCTTC.

V is TRBV27 and J is TRBJ2-7, with a tentative D call TRBD1 (5 bases). CDR1 and CDR2 (germline): MNHEY, SMNVEV (reference sequence). CDR3 size: 14 residues. V lost 2 bases and J 3 bases, leaving 11 bases between the germline ends. As DNA, the CDR3 is TGTGCCAGCAGTTTAAGGGTTGGACACTACGAGCAGTACTTC. This encodes CASSLRVGHYEQYF.

This sequence joins TRBV27 and TRBJ1-6; unclear D gene. The V gene's germline CDR1 is MNHEY and CDR2 SMNVEV (reference sequence). The CDR3 is 14 amino acids. V was cut by 2 bases and J by 5 bases, with 7 bases left in between. As DNA, the CDR3 is TGTGCCAGCAGTTTAACGGAACATAATTCACCCCTCCACTTT. It codes for CASSLTEHNSPLHF.

This chain connects TRBV5-1 to TRBJ1-4; D gene uncertain. Germline values: CDR1 SGHRS, CDR2 YFSETQ. V lost 3 bases and J lost 0, with 9 bases in between. This CDR3 contains 15 residues. The CDR3 DNA reads as TGCGCCAGCAGCTCCTCGGGAGCAACTAATGAAAAACTGTTTTTT. This codes for CASSSSGATNEKLFF.

The chain has TRBV4-3 and TRBJ2-3; TRBD1 agrees at 9 bases. The V gene's germline CDR1 is LGHNA and CDR2 YSLEER. There are 15 residues in the CDR3. V trimming: 3 bases; J trimming: 6 bases; junction bases outside the gene matches: 7. CDR3 protein: CASSQSTGGADTQYF. In DNA, the CDR3 is TGCGCCAGCAGCCAGAGCACAGGGGGCGCGGATACGCAGTATTTT.

The CDR3 loop is CASSLGSGGWDTEAFF. The CDR3 coding sequence is TGCGCCAGCAGCTTGGGGTCAGGGGGCTGGGACACTGAAGCTTTCTTT. V is TRBV5-1 and J is TRBJ1-1, with 8 bases aligning to TRBD1. Germline CDR1 SGHRS, CDR2 YFSETQ. The V segment lost 0 bases and the J segment 3 bases; nucleotides outside the gene matches: 7. The CDR3 loop spans 16 amino acids.